This TCR beta chain was sequenced during a study of T cells in Graves' hyperthyroidism and ophthalmopathy. This clonotype was recorded many times. V gave up 5 bases and J gave up 8 bases; unmatched junction bases: 11. This CDR3 contains 16 residues. Germline CDR1 LGHDT, CDR2 YNNKEL (reference sequence). Amplified TCR beta CDR3 regions came from RNA transcripts. First-round RT-PCR with HTBI primers amplified the TCR CDR3 region. TCRdb reprocessed the multiplex PCR reads via MiXCR and lists one record per CDR3 protein. The sample shows under 300,000 distinct CDR3 sequences, approximately 16% of them seen only once.

This chain joins TRBV3-1 and TRBJ2-1, with 11 bases matching TRBD2. The sequence was collected from a woman in her 50s with Graves' hyperthyroidism that later progressed to Graves' ophthalmopathy. Source material: blood. The CDR3 is CASSFPGTSGSHEQFF. CDR3 DNA sequence: TGTGCCAGCAGCTTTCCCGGGACTAGCGGCTCTCATGAGCAGTTCTTC.